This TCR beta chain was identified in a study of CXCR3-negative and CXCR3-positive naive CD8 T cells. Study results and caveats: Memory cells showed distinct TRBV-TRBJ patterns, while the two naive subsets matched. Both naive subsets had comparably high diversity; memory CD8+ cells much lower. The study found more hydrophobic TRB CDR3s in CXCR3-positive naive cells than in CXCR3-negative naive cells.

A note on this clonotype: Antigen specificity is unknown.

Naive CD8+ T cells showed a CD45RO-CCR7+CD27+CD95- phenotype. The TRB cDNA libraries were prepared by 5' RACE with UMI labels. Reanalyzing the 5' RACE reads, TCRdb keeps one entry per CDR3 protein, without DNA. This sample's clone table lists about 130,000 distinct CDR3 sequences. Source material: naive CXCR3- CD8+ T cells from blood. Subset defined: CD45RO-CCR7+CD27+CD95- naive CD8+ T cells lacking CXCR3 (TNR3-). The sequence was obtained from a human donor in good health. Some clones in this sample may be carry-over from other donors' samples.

The CDR3 loop reads CASSLAKGLGTEAFF. The J gene is TRBJ1-1, the V gene TRBV5-5. The germline gives CDR1 SGHKS, CDR2 YYEKEE (reference sequence). This CDR3 is 15 amino acids long.